What follows describes a single T cell receptor (beta chain). Its matching antigen is unknown. Germline V lookup: CDR1 LGHDT, CDR2 YNNKEL (reference sequence). The CDR3 has 14 residues. The V and J ends lost 6 bases and 0 bases, in that order; junction bases with no gene match: 3. As for treatment: 15 to 20 received Ad26.COV2.S at low or high dose, single or two shots; about 5 received placebo; per-sample allocation not given. Samples analyzed were those drawn on day 63 after the first vaccine or placebo injection. Boston supplied an adult donor aged 18-55 years. Sequencing used immunoSEQ multiplex PCR; TCRdb keeps in-frame clones, though not all of them. This table has 350,000 to 550,000 clones, 89% appearing once. This record belongs to a study of Ad26.COV2.S vaccination and SARS-CoV-2 variants. At the level of the study: Once or twice, 56 days apart, Ad26.COV2.S was delivered intramuscularly. Regarding the study as a whole: It is possible that the TCR breadth and depth analyses underestimated the total T cell responses.

The sample in question was peripheral blood, obtained in a trial of Ad26.COV2.S vaccine versus placebo. The chain combines TRBV3-1 (or the pseudogene TRBV3-2) with TRBJ2-3; 7 nucleotides agree with TRBD2. The clonotype comes from a person between 18 and 65 years old who received the Ad26.COV2.S COVID-19 vaccine or a placebo. The DNA of the CDR3 is TGTGCCAGCAGGGTTAGCGGGAGCACAGATACGCAGTATTTT. Protein: CASRVSGSTDTQYF.